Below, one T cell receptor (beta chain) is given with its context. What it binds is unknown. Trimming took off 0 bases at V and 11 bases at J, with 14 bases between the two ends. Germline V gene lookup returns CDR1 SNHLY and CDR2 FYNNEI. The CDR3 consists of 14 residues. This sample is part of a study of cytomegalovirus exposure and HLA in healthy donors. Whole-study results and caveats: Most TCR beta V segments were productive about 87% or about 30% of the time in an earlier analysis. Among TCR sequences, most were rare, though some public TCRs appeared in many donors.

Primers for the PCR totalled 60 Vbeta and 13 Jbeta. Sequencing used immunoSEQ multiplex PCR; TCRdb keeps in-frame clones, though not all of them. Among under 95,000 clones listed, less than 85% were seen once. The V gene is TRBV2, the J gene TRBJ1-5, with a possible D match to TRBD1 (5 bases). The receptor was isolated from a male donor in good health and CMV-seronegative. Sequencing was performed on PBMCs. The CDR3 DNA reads TGTGCCAGCAGTGAAGCGCTTCGGGGGGTTACCCAGCATTTT. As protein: CASSEALRGVTQHF.